The sequence of this TCR beta chain was determined in a study of blood T cells in healthy people across ages. Overall study findings and caveats: More naive CD4+ cells and higher diversity marked long-lived donors relative to aged donors.

V lost 4 bases and J lost 3; bases outside the gene matches: 10. The CDR3 length is 15 residues. The germline V gene encodes CDR1 GTSNPN and CDR2 SVGIG (reference sequence). With a J-beta primer mix and a sample-barcoded 5' primer, a second PCR ran about 7 to 11 cycles. Using its own MiXCR run on the 5' RACE reads, TCRdb lists one record per CDR3 protein. The sample lists 1.5 million to 2 million distinct CDR3 sequences, approximately 40% occurring once. This clonotype was counted a few times. Its antigen is currently unknown. What was sequenced was blood. This sequence joins TRBV30 and TRBJ2-7; TRBD1 matches at 9 bases. This receptor was obtained from a human donor in good health. The CDR3 nucleotides read TGTGCCTGGAACCAGGGACAGGGATATGGCTACGAGCAGTACTTC. This gives the protein CAWNQGQGYGYEQYF. The whole variable domain, remainder taken from reference TRBV30 and TRBJ2-7, is SQTIHQWPATLVQPVGSPLSLECTVEGTSNPNLYWYRQAAGRGLQLLFYSVGIGQISSEVPQNLSASRPQDRQFILSSKKLLLSDSGFYLCAWNQGQGYGYEQYFGPGTRLTVT.